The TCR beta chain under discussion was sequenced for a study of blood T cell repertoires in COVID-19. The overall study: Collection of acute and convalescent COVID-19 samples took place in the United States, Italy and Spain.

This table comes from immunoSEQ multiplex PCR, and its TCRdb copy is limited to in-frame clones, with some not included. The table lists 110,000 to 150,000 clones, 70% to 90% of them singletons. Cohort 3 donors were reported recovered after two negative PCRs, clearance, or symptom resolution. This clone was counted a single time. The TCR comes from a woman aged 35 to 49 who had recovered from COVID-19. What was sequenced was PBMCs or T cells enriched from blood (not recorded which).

The CDR3 spells CASSLAMGQRNTEAFF. The CDR3 DNA follows: TGCGCCAGCAGCCTCGCTATGGGACAGAGGAACACTGAAGCTTTCTTT. The V call is TRBV5-1, the J call TRBJ1-1, with TRBD1 identical over 7 bases. The CDR3 is made up of 16 amino acids. V lost 4 bases to trimming and J lost 1 base; unmatched junction nucleotides: 10. The germline gives CDR1 SGHRS, CDR2 YFSETQ.